The present entry profiles one T cell receptor (beta chain) with its context. Measured with immunoSEQ multiplex PCR; TCRdb has only the in-frame clones, and not every one. The sample includes some 97,000 clones, approximately 90% seen only once; the top ten take about 1.9%. Between the trimmed V and J ends, which lost 7 bases and 3 bases, there was a span of 6 bases. The CDR3 spans 10 residues. Germline V CDR1 and CDR2: DFQATT, SNEGSKA (reference sequence). This record belongs to a study of T cell changes during pregnancy in multiple sclerosis. V is TRBV20-1 and J is TRBJ1-1; no clear D gene. The specimen was peripheral blood, collected after pregnancy. The source of this sequence is a female donor with multiple sclerosis, enrolled in a pregnancy study. The CDR3 spells CSVGYTEAFF. The CDR3 nucleotides read TGCAGTGTCGGGTACACTGAAGCTTTCTTT.